Below, 14 T cell receptor beta chains from the same sample are listed, as sequenced in a study of cytomegalovirus exposure and HLA in healthy donors. The PCR used 60 Vbeta and 13 Jbeta primers. Measured with immunoSEQ multiplex PCR; TCRdb has only the in-frame clones, and not every one. Among approximately 210,000 clones listed, over 75% were seen once. Sequencing was performed on PBMCs. These receptors all come from a man in his late teens or twenties in good health and CMV-seronegative.

The DNA for the CDR3 is TGTGCCAGCAGCCCGCGGACAGGGGGCGGAAGCAATCAGCCCCAGCATTTT. Its protein product is CASSPRTGGGSNQPQHF. The chain carries TRBV7-8 and TRBJ1-5; 11 bases line up with TRBD1. The ends lost 5 bases at V and 1 base at J; junction bases unmatched: 7. This CDR3 is 17 amino acids long. In germline, CDR1 is SGHVS, CDR2 FQNEAQ. Variable domain in full (rest from reference TRBV7-8 and TRBJ1-5): GAGVSQSPRYKVAKRGQDVALRCDPISGHVSLFWYQQALGQGPEFLTYFQNEAQLDKSGLPSDRFFAERPEGSVSTLKIQRTQQEDSAVYLCASSPRTGGGSNQPQHFGDGTRLSIL.

This clone was counted once. The rearrangement uses TRBV4-3 and TRBJ2-2, with no clear D. The V end was cut by 0 bases, the J end by 5 bases, with 10 bases between. CDR3 size: 15 residues. Germline lookup yields CDR1 LGHNA and CDR2 YSLEER. The CDR3 sequence: CASSQERIQTGELFF. In nucleotides, the CDR3 is TGCGCCAGCAGCCAAGAGCGGATCCAGACCGGGGAGCTGTTTTTT.

The DNA for the CDR3 is TGTGCCAGCAGCCCCTTAGCGGGAGGGGGTAGCTCCTACAATGAGCAGTTCTTC. Translation: CASSPLAGGGSSYNEQFF. The V call is TRBV7-8, the J call TRBJ2-1; 11 nucleotides align to TRBD2. Germline-derived CDR1 and CDR2 are SGHVS and FQNEAQ. V shed 5 bases, J shed 0 bases, and the junction held 9 bases outside the gene matches. The CDR3 runs to 18 residues.

This chain joins TRBV11-1 and TRBJ1-2; 9 nucleotides match TRBD1. In germline, CDR1 is SGHAT, CDR2 FQDESV (reference sequence). The junction had 4 bases not matched to a gene; V was cut back by 5 bases and J by 3 bases. This CDR3 has 14 amino acids. The CDR3 loop reads CASSMTGGDYGYTF. The CDR3 nucleotides are TGTGCCAGCAGCATGACAGGGGGGGACTATGGCTACACCTTC.

This clone occurred once. This chain joins TRBV7-6 and TRBJ2-2, with 11 bases identical to TRBD2. Trimming took 5 bases from V and 7 from J; bases not matched to a gene: 12. Germline V lookup: CDR1 SGHVS, CDR2 FNYEAQ. The CDR3 runs to 17 residues. The CDR3 DNA reads TGTGCCAGCAGCCCATTAGCGGGAGGGGACGGAGTCGGGGAGCTGTTTTTT. Translation: CASSPLAGGDGVGELFF.

The CDR3 DNA follows: TGTGCCAGTAGTATAGATCACTACAATGAGCAGTTCTTC. It specifies CASSIDHYNEQFF. The V and J genes are TRBV19 and TRBJ2-1, with D unresolved. The germline V gene has CDR1 LNHDA and CDR2 SQIVND (reference sequence). The germline V and J ends were trimmed by 0 bases and 3 bases, with 3 bases remaining between them. CDR3 length equals 13 residues.

The chain is built from TRBV6-1 and TRBJ2-5, with a tentative D call TRBD2 (6 bases). Germline V gene lookup returns CDR1 MNHNS and CDR2 SASEGT. Trimming removed 4 bases from V and 7 bases from J, with 13 bases in between. The CDR3 is made up of 13 amino acids. The CDR3, as DNA: TGTGCCAGCAGTGGCTGGGAAGCGGGGACCCAGTACTTC. Protein: CASSGWEAGTQYF.

The sample holds one count of this clone. The rearrangement uses TRBV19 and TRBJ1-2; 7 bases map to TRBD1. V shed 5 bases, J shed 2 bases, and the junction held 8 bases outside the gene matches. This CDR3 has 15 residues. CDR1 and CDR2 (germline): LNHDA, SQIVND (reference sequence). The CDR3 sequence is CASSRRTGENYGYTF. In nucleotides, the CDR3 is TGTGCCAGTAGTCGACGGACAGGCGAGAACTATGGCTACACCTTC.

The chain combines TRBV11-2 with TRBJ2-3, with 7 nucleotides matching TRBD1. The CDR3 extends over 16 amino acids. The germline V gene has CDR1 SGHAT and CDR2 FQNNGV. The trim removed 3 bases at V and 3 bases at J, leaving 9 bases unmatched. The CDR3 DNA follows: TGTGCCAGCAGCTTCGACAGGGAGATGTTGACAGATACGCAGTATTTT. This sequence encodes CASSFDREMLTDTQYF.

The chain recombines TRBV18 with TRBJ2-3; no firm D call. V lost 6 bases to trimming and J lost 2 bases, with 15 bases between them. The germline gives CDR1 KGHSH, CDR2 LQKENI. This CDR3 has 15 residues. CDR3 sequence: CASSQDLVATDTQYF. In nucleotides, the CDR3 is TGTGCCAGCTCCCAAGATCTAGTAGCCACAGATACGCAGTATTTT. Full variable domain (outside the CDR3, taken from reference TRBV18 and TRBJ2-3): NAGVMQNPRHLVRRRGQEARLRCSPMKGHSHVYWYRQLPEEGLKFMVYLQKENIIDESGMPKERFSAEFPKEGPSILRIQQVVRGDSAAYFCASSQDLVATDTQYFGPGTRLTVL.

V gene TRBV28 combines with J gene TRBJ2-5; 7 nucleotides agree with TRBD1. This CDR3 region has 15 residues. CDR1 is MDHEN and CDR2 is SYDVKM in the germline V gene. V lost 6 bases, J lost 2 bases, and 9 bases stayed unmatched. The CDR3 sequence: CASRPTGRQQETQYF. DNA for the CDR3: TGTGCCAGCAGACCGACAGGGAGACAACAAGAGACCCAGTACTTC.

The CDR3 region has the DNA TGCGCCAGCAGCCAAGTGGACACCTCGAACACCGGGGAGCTGTTTTTT. This translates into CASSQVDTSNTGELFF. The chain uses TRBV4-3 and TRBJ2-2; maybe TRBD1 (5 bases). Trimming cost V 1 base and J 0 bases, with 9 bases left between them. CDR3 length: 16 residues. Germline V lookup: CDR1 LGHNA, CDR2 YSLEER.

This chain joins TRBV13 and TRBJ2-3, with 10 bases identical to TRBD2. The CDR3 extends over 15 amino acids. CDR1 PRHDT and CDR2 FYEKMQ come from the germline V gene (reference sequence). After removal of 6 bases from V and 3 bases from J, the junction contained 6 bases not matched to a gene. Written as DNA, the CDR3 is TGTGCCAGCAGACCCTTAGCGGGAGGAACAGATACGCAGTATTTT. Its protein is CASRPLAGGTDTQYF. The full variable domain, its missing parts supplied by reference TRBV13 and TRBJ2-3, is AAGVIQSPRHLIKEKRETATLKCYPIPRHDTVYWYQQGPGQDPQFLISFYEKMQSDKGSIPDRFSAQQFSDYHSELNMSSLELGDSALYFCASRPLAGGTDTQYFGPGTRLTVL.

V and J are TRBV28 and TRBJ2-5; TRBD2 matches 8 bases. The J call may be in error: the DNA end matches TRBJ2-7 better. Germline assignment: CDR1 MDHEN and CDR2 SYDVKM. This CDR3 has 14 residues. CDR3: CASRASGRTYEQYF. The CDR3 DNA sequence: TGTGCCAGCAGGGCTAGCGGGCGAACCTACGAGCAGTACTTC.